These 2 T cell receptor beta chains share one sample of origin, sequenced in a study of blood T cell repertoires in COVID-19. Profiling relied on immunoSEQ multiplex PCR, and the TCRdb table lists in-frame clones only, not all of them. Of roughly 200,000 clones in the sample, about 85% were seen once. The sequenced material came from peripheral blood. The receptors come from a woman in her late teens or twenties who had recovered from COVID-19.

The rearrangement joins TRBV7-5 to TRBJ1-2; the table names TRBD1, a call not compared with the DNA. TRBV7-5 is tagged as a pseudogene. The CDR3 is made up of 17 amino acids. The CDR3 DNA reads TGTGCCAGAAGCTTAGGGAGCGGACAGGGGGCTGACTATGGCTACACCTTC. Translated, it gives CARSLGSGQGADYGYTF.

As regards this clone: One end of the junction is discordant with germline, which a read error may explain. The rearrangement uses TRBV30 and TRBJ1-2, with unresolved D. Germline CDR1 GTSNPN, CDR2 SVGIG (reference sequence). CDR3 length: 12 amino acids. The CDR3 coding sequence is TGTGCCTGGACAGTAGCTAACTATAGCTACACCTTC. Amino acid sequence: CAWTVANYSYTF.